The clone carrying this T cell receptor (beta chain) was counted between two and nine times. Antigen unknown. This CDR3 region has 18 residues. CDR1 and CDR2 (germline): SGHTA, FQGTGA. V lost 4 bases and J 0 bases, leaving 22 bases between the germline ends. This specimen belongs to a study of T-cell reconstitution after alpha-beta-depleted transplantation in children. General study findings and limits: T-cell numbers and diversity, one year after transplant, stemmed largely from T cells that were newly produced. Expanded clones from the graft, numbering several hundred, reportedly supplied alpha-beta T cells about two months after transplant.

Preparation of the TCRbeta library involved a method that used unique molecular identifiers. In TCRdb, the PCR reads were re-called with MiXCR into one record per CDR3 protein. Of roughly 400,000 distinct CDR3 sequences in the sample, 43% were seen once. This sequence joins TRBV7-3 and TRBJ2-7; D tentatively reads TRBD1 or TRBD2 (5 bases each). The receptor was derived from a girl aged 2 to 10 with aplastic anemia, due to receive a stem cell transplant. This material consisted of PBMCs, taken before TCRalphabeta/CD19-depleted stem cell transplant. CDR3: CASSSTYYGTDSSYEQYF. The CDR3, as DNA: TGTGCCAGCAGCTCCACCTACTACGGGACGGATAGCTCCTACGAGCAGTACTTC.